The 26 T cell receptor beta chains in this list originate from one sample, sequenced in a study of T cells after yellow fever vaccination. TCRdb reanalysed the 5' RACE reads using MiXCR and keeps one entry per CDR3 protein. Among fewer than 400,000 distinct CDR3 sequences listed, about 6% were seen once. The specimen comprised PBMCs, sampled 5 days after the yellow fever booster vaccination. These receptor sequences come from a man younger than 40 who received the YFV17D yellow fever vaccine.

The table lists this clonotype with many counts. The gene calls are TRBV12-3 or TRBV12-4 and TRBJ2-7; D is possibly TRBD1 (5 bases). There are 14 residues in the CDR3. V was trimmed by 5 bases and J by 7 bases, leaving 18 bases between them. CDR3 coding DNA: TGTGCCAGCAGTCCAGGTCAGGGAATCCGGGAGCAGTACTTC. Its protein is CASSPGQGIREQYF.

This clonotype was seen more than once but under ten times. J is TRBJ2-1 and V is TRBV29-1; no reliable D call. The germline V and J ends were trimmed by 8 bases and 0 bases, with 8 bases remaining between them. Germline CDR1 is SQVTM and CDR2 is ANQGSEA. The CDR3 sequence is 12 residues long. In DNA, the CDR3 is TGCAGCCCCCTCGGCTCCTACAATGAGCAGTTCTTC. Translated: CSPLGSYNEQFF.

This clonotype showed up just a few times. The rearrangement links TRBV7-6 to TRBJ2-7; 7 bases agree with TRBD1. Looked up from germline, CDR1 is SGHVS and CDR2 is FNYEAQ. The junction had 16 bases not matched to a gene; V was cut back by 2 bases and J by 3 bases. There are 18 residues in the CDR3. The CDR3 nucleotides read TGTGCCAGCAGCTTAAAAGGCCCCTCGAAACAGGGGAGCTACGAGCAGTACTTC. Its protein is CASSLKGPSKQGSYEQYF.

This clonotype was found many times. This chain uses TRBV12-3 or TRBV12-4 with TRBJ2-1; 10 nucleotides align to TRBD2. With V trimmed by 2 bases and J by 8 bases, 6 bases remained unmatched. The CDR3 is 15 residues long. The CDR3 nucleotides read TGTGCCAGCAGTTTATCGGGACTAGCGAAGGATGAGCAGTTCTTC. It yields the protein CASSLSGLAKDEQFF.

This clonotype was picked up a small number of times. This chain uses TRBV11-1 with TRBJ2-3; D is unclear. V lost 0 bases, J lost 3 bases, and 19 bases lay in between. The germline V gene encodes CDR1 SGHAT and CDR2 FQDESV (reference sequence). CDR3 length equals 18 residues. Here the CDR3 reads CASSLAIYESLGTDTQYF. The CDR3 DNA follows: TGTGCCAGCAGCTTAGCGATTTACGAATCCTTGGGGACAGATACGCAGTATTTT.

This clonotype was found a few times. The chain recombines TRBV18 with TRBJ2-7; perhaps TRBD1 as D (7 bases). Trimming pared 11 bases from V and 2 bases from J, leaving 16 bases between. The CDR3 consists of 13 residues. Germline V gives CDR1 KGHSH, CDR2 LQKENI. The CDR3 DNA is TGTGCCGGAAGACAGGGAGGCACCTACGAGCAGTACTTC. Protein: CAGRQGGTYEQYF.

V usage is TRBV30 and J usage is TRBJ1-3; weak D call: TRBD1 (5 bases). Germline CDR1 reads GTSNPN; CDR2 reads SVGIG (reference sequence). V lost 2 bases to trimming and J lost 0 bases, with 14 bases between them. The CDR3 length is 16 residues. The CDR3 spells CAWSRGLVSSGNTIYF. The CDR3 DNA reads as TGTGCCTGGAGTAGGGGACTTGTCAGCTCTGGAAACACCATATATTTT.

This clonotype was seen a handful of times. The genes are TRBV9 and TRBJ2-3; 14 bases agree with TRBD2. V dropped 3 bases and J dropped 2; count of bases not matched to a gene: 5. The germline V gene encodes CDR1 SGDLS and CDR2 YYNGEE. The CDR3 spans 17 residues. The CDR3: CASSASGLAGVTDTQYF. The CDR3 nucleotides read TGTGCCAGCAGCGCGTCGGGACTAGCGGGAGTCACAGATACGCAGTATTTT.

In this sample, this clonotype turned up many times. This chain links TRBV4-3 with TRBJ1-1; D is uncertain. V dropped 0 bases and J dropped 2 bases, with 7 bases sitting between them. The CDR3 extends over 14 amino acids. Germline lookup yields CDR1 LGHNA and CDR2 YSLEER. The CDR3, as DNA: TGCGCCAGCAGCCAAGAGCCACACAACACTGAAGCTTTCTTT. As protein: CASSQEPHNTEAFF.

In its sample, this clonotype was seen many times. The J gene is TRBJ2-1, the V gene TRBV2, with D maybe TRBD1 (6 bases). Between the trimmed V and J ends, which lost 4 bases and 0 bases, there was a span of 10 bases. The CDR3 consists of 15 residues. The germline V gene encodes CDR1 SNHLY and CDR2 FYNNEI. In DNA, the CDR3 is TGTGCCAGCAGTGTCCGGGACAACTCCTACAATGAGCAGTTCTTC. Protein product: CASSVRDNSYNEQFF. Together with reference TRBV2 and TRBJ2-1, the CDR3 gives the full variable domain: EPEVTQTPSHQVTQMGQEVILRCVPISNHLYFYWYRQILGQKVEFLVSFYNNEISEKSEIFDDQFSVERPDGSNFTLKIRSTKLEDSAMYFCASSVRDNSYNEQFFGPGTRLTVL.

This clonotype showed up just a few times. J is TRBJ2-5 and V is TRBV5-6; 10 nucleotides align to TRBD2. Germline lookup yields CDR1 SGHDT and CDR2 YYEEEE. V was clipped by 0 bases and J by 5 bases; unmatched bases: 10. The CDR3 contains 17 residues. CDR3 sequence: CASSLAGLAGAVETQYF. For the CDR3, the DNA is TGTGCCAGCAGCTTGGCAGGTCTAGCGGGAGCGGTGGAGACCCAGTACTTC.

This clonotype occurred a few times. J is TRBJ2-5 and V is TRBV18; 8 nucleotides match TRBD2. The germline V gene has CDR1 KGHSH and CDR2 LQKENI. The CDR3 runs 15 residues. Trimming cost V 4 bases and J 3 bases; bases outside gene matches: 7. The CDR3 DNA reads TGTGCCAGCTCACGAGTCCCAGCGGGAGAAGAGACCCAGTACTTC. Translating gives CASSRVPAGEETQYF.

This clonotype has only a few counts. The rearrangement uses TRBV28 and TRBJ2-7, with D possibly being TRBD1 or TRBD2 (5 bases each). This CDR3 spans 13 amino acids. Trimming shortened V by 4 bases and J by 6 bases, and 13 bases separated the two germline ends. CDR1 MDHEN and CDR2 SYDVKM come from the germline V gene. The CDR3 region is CASSWTQRGEQYF. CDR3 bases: TGTGCCAGCAGTTGGACCCAGAGGGGCGAGCAGTACTTC.

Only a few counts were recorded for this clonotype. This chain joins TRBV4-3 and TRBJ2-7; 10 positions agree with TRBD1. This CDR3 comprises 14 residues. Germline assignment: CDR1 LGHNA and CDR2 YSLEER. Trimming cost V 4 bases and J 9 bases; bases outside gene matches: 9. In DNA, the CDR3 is TGCGCCAGCAGCCGTACCGGGACAGGGGCTGGGCAGTACTTC. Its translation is CASSRTGTGAGQYF.

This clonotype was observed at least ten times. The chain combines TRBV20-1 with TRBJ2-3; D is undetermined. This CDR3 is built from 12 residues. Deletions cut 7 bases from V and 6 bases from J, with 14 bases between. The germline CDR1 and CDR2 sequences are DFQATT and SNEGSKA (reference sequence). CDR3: CSVRPNDDTQYF. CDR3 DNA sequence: TGCAGTGTACGGCCCAATGACGATACGCAGTATTTT.

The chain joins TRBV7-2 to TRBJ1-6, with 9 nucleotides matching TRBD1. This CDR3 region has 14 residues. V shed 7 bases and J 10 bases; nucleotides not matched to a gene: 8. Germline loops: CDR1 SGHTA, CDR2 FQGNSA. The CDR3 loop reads CASNPGTGWSPLHF. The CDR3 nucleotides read TGTGCCAGCAACCCCGGGACAGGGTGGTCACCCCTCCACTTT.

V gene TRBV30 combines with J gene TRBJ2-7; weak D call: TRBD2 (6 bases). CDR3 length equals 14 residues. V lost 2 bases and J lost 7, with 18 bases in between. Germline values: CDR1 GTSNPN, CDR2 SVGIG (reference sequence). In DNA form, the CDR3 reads TGTGCCTGGAGTTGGGGACTCCGGCGGGATGAGCAGTACTTC. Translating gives CAWSWGLRRDEQYF.

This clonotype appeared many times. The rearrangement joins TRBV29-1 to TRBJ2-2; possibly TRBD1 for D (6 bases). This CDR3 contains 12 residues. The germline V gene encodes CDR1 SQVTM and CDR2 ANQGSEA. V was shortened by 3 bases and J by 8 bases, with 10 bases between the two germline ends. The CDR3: CSVDQGFGELFF. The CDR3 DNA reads TGCAGCGTTGACCAGGGGTTTGGGGAGCTGTTTTTT.

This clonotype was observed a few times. CDR3 in amino acids: CASSRMNTEAFF. CDR3 DNA: TGTGCCAGCAGCCGAATGAACACTGAAGCTTTCTTT. V and J are TRBV3-1 and TRBJ1-1, with D hard to call. Trimming cost V 4 bases and J 0 bases, with 3 bases left between them. Germline V gene data show CDR1 as LGHDT and CDR2 as YNNKEL (reference sequence). The CDR3 is 12 amino acids.

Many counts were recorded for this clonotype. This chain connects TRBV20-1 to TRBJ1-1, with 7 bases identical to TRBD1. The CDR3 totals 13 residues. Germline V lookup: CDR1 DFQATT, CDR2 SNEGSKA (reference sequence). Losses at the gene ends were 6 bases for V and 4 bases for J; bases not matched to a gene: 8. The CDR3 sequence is CSAADREGTEAFF. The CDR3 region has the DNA TGCAGTGCCGCTGACAGGGAAGGCACTGAAGCTTTCTTT.

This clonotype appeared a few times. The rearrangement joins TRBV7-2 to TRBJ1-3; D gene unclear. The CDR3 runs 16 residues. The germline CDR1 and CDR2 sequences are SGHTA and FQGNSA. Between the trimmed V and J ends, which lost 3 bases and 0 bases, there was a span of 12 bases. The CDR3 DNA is TGTGCCAGCAGCTTGGTTGACCTGAGCTCTGGAAACACCATATATTTT. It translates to CASSLVDLSSGNTIYF.

CDR3 DNA sequence: TGCAGTGCTCCCCATACAGCCCGGTCCGGGGAGCTGTTTTTT. It yields the protein CSAPHTARSGELFF. The V and J genes are TRBV20-1 and TRBJ2-2; D gene unclear. The length of the CDR3 is 14 residues. CDR1 DFQATT and CDR2 SNEGSKA come from the germline V gene (reference sequence). V shed 5 bases and J shed 6 bases, with 16 bases lying between them.

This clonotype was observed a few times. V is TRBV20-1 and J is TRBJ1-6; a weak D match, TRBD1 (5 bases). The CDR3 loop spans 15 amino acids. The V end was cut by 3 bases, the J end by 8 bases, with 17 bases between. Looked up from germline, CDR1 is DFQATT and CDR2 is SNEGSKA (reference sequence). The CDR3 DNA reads TGCAGTGCTAGGAGGGACGGCAGGTCGGATTCACCCCTCCACTTT. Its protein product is CSARRDGRSDSPLHF.

CDR3 nucleotide sequence: TGTGCCAGCAGCGTGGGACTAGCGGGACTGAATGAGCAGTTCTTC. Translated: CASSVGLAGLNEQFF. The genes are TRBV7-6 and TRBJ2-1; 13 positions agree with TRBD2. The CDR3 spans 15 residues. The V gene's germline CDR1 is SGHVS and CDR2 FNYEAQ. The V gene end was trimmed by 5 bases and the J gene end by 7 bases; junction bases not matched to a gene: 5.

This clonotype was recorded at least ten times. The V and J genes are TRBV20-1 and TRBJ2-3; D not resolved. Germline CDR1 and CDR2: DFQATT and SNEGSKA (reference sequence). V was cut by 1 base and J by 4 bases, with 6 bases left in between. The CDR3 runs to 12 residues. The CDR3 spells CSARGGSDTQYF. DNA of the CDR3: TGCAGTGCTAGAGGGGGATCAGATACGCAGTATTTT.

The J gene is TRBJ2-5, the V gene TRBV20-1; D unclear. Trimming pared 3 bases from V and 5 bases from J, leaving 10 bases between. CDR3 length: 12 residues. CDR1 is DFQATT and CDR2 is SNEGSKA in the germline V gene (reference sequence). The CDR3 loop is CSASSPDETQYF. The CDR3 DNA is TGCAGTGCTAGTTCCCCAGATGAGACCCAGTACTTC.